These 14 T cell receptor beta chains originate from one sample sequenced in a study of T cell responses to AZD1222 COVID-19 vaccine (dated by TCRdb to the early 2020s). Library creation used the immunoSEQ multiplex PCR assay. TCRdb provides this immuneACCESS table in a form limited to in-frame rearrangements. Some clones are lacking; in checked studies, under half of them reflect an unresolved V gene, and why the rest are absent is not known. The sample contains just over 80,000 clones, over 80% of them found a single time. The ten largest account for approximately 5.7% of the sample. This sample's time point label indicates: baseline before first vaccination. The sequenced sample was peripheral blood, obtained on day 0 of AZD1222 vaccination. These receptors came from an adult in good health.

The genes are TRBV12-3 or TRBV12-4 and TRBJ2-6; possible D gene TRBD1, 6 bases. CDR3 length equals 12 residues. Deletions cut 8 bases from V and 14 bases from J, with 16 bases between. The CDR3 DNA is TGTGCCAGCTCGGCGGCAGGGGATATCCTGACTTTC. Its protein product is CASSAAGDILTF.

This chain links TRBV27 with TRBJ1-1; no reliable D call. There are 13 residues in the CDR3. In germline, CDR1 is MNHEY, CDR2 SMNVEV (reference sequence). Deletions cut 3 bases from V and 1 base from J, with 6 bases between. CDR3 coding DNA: TGTGCCAGCAGTTTCATCGGGAACACTGAAGCTTTCTTT. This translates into CASSFIGNTEAFF.

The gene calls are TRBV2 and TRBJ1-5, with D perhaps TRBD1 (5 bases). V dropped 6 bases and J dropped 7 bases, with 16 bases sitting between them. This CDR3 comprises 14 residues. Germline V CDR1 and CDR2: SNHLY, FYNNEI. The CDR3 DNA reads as TGTGCCAGCAGCTTCAGGGAAGCGGTCCAGCCCCAGCATTTT. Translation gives CASSFREAVQPQHF.

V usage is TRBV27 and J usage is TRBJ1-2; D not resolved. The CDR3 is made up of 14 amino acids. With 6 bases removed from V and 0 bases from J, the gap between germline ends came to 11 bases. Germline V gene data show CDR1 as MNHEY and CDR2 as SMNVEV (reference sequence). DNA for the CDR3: TGTGCCAGCAGCTCCGTAGTAGCTAACTATGGCTACACCTTC. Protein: CASSSVVANYGYTF.

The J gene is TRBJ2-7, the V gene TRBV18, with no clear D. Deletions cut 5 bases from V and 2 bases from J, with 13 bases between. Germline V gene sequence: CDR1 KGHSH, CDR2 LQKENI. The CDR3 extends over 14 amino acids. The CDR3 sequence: CASSAETGPYEQYF. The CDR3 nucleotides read TGTGCCAGCTCAGCCGAGACCGGACCCTACGAGCAGTACTTC. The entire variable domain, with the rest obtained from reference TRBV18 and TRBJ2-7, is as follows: NAGVMQNPRHLVRRRGQEARLRCSPMKGHSHVYWYRQLPEEGLKFMVYLQKENIIDESGMPKERFSAEFPKEGPSILRIQQVVRGDSAAYFCASSAETGPYEQYFGPGTRLTVT.

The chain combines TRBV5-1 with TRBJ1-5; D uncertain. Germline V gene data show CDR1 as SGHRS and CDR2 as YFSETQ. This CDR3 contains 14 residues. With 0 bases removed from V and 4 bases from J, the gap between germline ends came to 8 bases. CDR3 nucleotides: TGCGCCAGCAGCTTGGGGGAGCGAAATCAGCCCCAGCATTTT. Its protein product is CASSLGERNQPQHF.

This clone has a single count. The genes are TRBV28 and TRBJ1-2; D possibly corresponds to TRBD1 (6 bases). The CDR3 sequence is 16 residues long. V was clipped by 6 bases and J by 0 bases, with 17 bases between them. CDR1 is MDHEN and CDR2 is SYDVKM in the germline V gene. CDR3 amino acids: CASSPGGGSANYGYTF. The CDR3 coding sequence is TGTGCCAGCAGCCCCGGGGGGGGCAGTGCTAACTATGGCTACACCTTC.

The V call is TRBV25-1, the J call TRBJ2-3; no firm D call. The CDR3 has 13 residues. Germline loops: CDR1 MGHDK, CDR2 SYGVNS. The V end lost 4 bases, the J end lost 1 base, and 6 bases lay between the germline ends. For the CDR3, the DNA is TGTGCCAGCAGTGGGTCAGGCACAGATACGCAGTATTTT. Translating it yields CASSGSGTDTQYF.

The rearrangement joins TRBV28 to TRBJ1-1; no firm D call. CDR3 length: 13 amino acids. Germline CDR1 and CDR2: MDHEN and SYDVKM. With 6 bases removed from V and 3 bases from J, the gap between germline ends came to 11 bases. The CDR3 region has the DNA TGTGCCAGCAGGGATGACCTCGACACTGAAGCTTTCTTT. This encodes CASRDDLDTEAFF.

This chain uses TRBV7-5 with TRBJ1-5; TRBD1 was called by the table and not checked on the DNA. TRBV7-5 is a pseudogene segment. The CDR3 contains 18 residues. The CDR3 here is CVRTPKGTGVFFNQPQHF. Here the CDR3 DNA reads TGTGTCAGAACCCCAAAGGGGACAGGCGTATTTTTCAATCAGCCCCAGCATTTT.

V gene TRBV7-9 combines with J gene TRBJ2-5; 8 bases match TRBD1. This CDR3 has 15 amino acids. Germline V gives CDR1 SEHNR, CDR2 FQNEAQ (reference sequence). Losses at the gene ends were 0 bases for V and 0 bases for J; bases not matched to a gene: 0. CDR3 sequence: CASSLAGQDQETQYF. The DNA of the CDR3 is TGTGCCAGCAGCTTAGCGGGACAGGACCAAGAGACCCAGTACTTC.

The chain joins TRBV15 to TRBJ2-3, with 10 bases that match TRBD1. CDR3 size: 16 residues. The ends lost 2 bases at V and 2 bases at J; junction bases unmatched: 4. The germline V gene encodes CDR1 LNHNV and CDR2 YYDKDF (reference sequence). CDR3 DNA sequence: TGTGCCACCAGCAGATTGACAGGGGGCTACACAGATACGCAGTATTTT. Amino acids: CATSRLTGGYTDTQYF.

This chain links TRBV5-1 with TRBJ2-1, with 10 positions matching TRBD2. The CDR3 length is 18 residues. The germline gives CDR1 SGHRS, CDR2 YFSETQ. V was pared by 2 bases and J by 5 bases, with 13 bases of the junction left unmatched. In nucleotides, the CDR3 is TGCGCCAGCAGCTTCATAGCTAGCGGGGGCAGTCGCCACAATGAGCAGTTCTTC. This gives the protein CASSFIASGGSRHNEQFF.

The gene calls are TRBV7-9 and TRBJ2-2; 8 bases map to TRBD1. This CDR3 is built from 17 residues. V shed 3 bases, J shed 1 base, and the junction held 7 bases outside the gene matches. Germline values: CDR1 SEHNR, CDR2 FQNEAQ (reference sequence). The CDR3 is CASSFWRGQGNTGELFF. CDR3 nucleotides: TGTGCCAGCAGCTTTTGGAGAGGACAGGGGAACACCGGGGAGCTGTTTTTT.